This T cell receptor beta chain was captured by sequencing in a study of blood T cells in healthy people across ages. In the study overall: For every two T cells, template switching captured about one barcoded beta molecule.

Comments on this clonotype: Its antigen is currently unknown.

Every donor contributed around 10 milliliters of peripheral blood by blood draw. Study-level points and caveats: Per million T cells, TCR beta diversity dropped about linearly as age rose.

A second 7 to 11 cycle PCR used barcoded and J-beta primers. Unique molecular identifiers of 12 random nucleotides labeled each cDNA. TCRdb reprocessed the 5' RACE reads via MiXCR and lists one record per CDR3 protein. This sample has approximately 810,000 distinct CDR3 sequences, with more than 25% found just once. Trimming removed 7 bases from V and 8 bases from J; junction bases left unmatched: 12. CDR1 and CDR2 (germline): MNHEY, SVGAGI. CDR3 length: 16 residues. The chain couples TRBV6-5 to TRBJ1-6; 9 bases are a match to TRBD1. Material: blood. The receptor was derived from an elderly woman in good health. As DNA, the CDR3 is TGTGCCAGCACCACAGGGGGCATGGGTAGAGATTCACCCCTCCACTTT. It specifies CASTTGGMGRDSPLHF.